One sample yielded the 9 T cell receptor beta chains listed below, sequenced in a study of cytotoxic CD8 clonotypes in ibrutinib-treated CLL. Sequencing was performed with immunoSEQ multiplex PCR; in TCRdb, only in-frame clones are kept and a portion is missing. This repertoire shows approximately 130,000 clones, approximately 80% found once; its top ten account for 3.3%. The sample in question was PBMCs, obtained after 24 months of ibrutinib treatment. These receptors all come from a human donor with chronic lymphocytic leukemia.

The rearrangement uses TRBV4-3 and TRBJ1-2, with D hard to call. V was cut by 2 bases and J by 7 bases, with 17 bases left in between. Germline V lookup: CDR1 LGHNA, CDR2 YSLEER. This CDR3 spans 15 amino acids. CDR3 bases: TGCGCCAGCAGCCAACCCTCGGACCGACTTAGTGGCTACACCTTC. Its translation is CASSQPSDRLSGYTF.

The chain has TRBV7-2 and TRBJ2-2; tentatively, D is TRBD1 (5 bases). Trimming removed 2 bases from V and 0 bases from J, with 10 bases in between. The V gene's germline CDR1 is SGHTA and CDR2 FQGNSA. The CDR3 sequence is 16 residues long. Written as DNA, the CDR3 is TGTGCCAGCAGCTTAAGGGGATACGCGAACACCGGGGAGCTGTTTTTT. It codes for CASSLRGYANTGELFF.

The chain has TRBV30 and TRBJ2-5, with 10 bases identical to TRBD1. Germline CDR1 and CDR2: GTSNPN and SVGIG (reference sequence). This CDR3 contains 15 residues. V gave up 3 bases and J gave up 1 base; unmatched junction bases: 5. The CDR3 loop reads CAWSRDRGSQETQYF. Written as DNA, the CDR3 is TGTGCCTGGAGCCGGGACAGGGGCAGCCAAGAGACCCAGTACTTC. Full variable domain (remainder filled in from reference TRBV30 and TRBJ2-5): SQTIHQWPATLVQPVGSPLSLECTVEGTSNPNLYWYRQAAGRGLQLLFYSVGIGQISSEVPQNLSASRPQDRQFILSSKKLLLSDSGFYLCAWSRDRGSQETQYFGPGTRLLVL.

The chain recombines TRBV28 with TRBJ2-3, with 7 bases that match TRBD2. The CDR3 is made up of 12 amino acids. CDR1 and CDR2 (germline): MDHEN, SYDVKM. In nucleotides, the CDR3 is TGTGCATGGGGAGGGAGCACAGATACGCAGTATTTT. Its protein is CAWGGSTDTQYF.

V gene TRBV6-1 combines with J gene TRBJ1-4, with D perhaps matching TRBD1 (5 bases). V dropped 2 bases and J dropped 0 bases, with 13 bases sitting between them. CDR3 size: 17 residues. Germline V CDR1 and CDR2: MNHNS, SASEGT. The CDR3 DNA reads TGTGCCAGCAGTGAACCAGGGATTGAGGCAACTAATGAAAAACTGTTTTTT. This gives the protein CASSEPGIEATNEKLFF.

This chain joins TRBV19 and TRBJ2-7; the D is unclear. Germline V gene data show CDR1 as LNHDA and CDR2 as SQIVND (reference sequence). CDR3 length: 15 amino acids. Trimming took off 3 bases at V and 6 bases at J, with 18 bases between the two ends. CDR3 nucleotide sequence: TGTGCCAGTAGTATGGTAAGCTTCGGTCGTAGCGAGCAGTACTTC. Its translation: CASSMVSFGRSEQYF.

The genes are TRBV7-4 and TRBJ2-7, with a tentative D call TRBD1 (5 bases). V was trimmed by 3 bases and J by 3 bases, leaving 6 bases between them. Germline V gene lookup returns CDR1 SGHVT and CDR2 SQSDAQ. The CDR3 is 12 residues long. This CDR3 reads CASSFDSYEQYF. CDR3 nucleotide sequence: TGTGCCAGCAGCTTCGACAGCTACGAGCAGTACTTC.

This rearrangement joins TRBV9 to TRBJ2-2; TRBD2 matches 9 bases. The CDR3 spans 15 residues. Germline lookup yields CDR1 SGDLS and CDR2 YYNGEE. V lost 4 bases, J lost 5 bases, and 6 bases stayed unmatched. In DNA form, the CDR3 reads TGTGCCAGCAGCCCGAGGAGCGGGGGGACCGGGGAGCTGTTTTTT. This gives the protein CASSPRSGGTGELFF.

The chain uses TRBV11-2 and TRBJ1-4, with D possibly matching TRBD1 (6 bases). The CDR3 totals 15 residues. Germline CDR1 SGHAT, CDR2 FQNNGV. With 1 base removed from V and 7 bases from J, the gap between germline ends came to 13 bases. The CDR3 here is CASSLGSGGGEKLFF. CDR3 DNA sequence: TGTGCCAGCAGCTTAGGTTCGGGAGGGGGTGAAAAACTGTTTTTT.